Following are 5 T cell receptor beta chains from one sample sequenced in a study of cytomegalovirus exposure and HLA in healthy donors. The PCR contained 60 Vbeta and 13 Jbeta primers. The table came from immunoSEQ multiplex PCR; TCRdb's copy has only in-frame clones and leaves some out. In the table there are approximately 70,000 clones, approximately 70% of which are singletons. Sequencing was performed on PBMCs. The receptors were gathered from a male donor in good health and CMV-seropositive.

The genes are TRBV5-1 and TRBJ2-5; a weak D match, TRBD2 (6 bases). The germline V gene has CDR1 SGHRS and CDR2 YFSETQ. This CDR3 is 13 amino acids long. V was trimmed by 1 base and J by 2 bases, leaving 6 bases between them. The CDR3 loop is CASSLRGQETQYF. CDR3 nucleotide sequence: TGCGCCAGCAGCTTGCGGGGGCAAGAGACCCAGTACTTC. Drawing the rest from reference TRBV5-1 and TRBJ2-5, the complete variable domain is KAGVTQTPRYLIKTRGQQVTLSCSPISGHRSVSWYQQTPGQGLQFLFEYFSETQRNKGNFPGRFSGRQFSNSRSEMNVSTLELGDSALYLCASSLRGQETQYFGPGTRLLVL.

This clone has a handful of counts. The chain employs TRBV19 and TRBJ1-5, with D unclear. Trimming took 4 bases from V and 0 from J, leaving 7 bases between them. Germline assignment: CDR1 LNHDA and CDR2 SQIVND (reference sequence). The CDR3 runs to 14 residues. As DNA, the CDR3 is TGTGCCAGTAGTACCCCTTATAGCAATCAGCCCCAGCATTTT. Its protein product is CASSTPYSNQPQHF.

The CDR3 coding sequence is TGTGCCAGCAGCACGCCACCGGGACTAATGAACACCGGGGAGCTGTTTTTT. This translates into CASSTPPGLMNTGELFF. This sequence joins TRBV7-2 and TRBJ2-2, with TRBD2 matching 7 bases. Germline values: CDR1 SGHTA, CDR2 FQGNSA. Trimming removed 5 bases from V and 1 base from J; junction bases left unmatched: 10. The CDR3 is 17 amino acids.

There are a few counts of this clone. The chain joins TRBV30 to TRBJ2-7; the match to TRBD2 covers 10 bases. Germline V gene lookup returns CDR1 GTSNPN and CDR2 SVGIG (reference sequence). The V segment lost 5 bases and the J segment 1 base; nucleotides outside the gene matches: 5. The CDR3 consists of 14 residues. The CDR3 bases are TGTGCCTGGTCCTATAGCGGGGGGTCCTACGAGCAGTACTTC. Translation: CAWSYSGGSYEQYF.

J is TRBJ1-1 and V is TRBV9; D is uncertain. There are 13 residues in the CDR3. V lost 0 bases, J lost 3 bases, and 6 bases lay in between. Germline CDR1 and CDR2: SGDLS and YYNGEE. CDR3 protein: CASSVGQDTEAFF. CDR3 sequence (DNA): TGTGCCAGCAGCGTAGGTCAGGACACTGAAGCTTTCTTT.